One and the same sample provided the 20 T cell receptor beta chains below, sequenced in a study of monozygotic twins with cystic fibrosis. Sequencing was performed with immunoSEQ multiplex PCR; in TCRdb, only in-frame clones are kept and a portion is missing. The data show about 19,000 clones, with around 97% seen just once and roughly 1.9% held by the top ten. The sequenced sample consisted of blood. The source of these receptors is a woman aged 30 to 39 with cystic fibrosis.

The rearrangement links TRBV2 to TRBJ1-1; D possibly corresponds to TRBD1 (5 bases). In germline, CDR1 is SNHLY, CDR2 FYNNEI. The CDR3 contains 13 residues. The V gene lost 9 bases and the J gene lost 1 base, with 12 bases spanning the gap. The CDR3 reads CASTLGENTEAFF. For the CDR3, the DNA is TGTGCCAGTACATTGGGGGAGAACACTGAAGCTTTCTTT.

The V and J genes are TRBV7-8 and TRBJ2-5, with a tentative D call TRBD2 (7 bases). V was clipped by 0 bases and J by 5 bases, with 10 bases between them. Germline V lookup: CDR1 SGHVS, CDR2 FQNEAQ. This CDR3 is 14 amino acids long. The CDR3 coding sequence is TGTGCCAGCAGCTTAGCGGGGGGGCGGGAGACCCAGTACTTC. Encoded protein: CASSLAGGRETQYF.

The J gene is TRBJ2-3, the V gene TRBV4-2; D remains ambiguous. V lost 5 bases to trimming and J lost 1 base, with 10 bases between them. CDR1 LGHNA and CDR2 YNFKEQ come from the germline V gene. The CDR3 consists of 14 residues. CDR3 residues: CASSARAGTDTQYF. DNA for the CDR3: TGTGCCAGCAGCGCCCGGGCTGGCACAGATACGCAGTATTTT.

The gene calls are TRBV27 and TRBJ2-7, with a tentative D call TRBD1 (5 bases). The V gene's germline CDR1 is MNHEY and CDR2 SMNVEV (reference sequence). V lost 0 bases and J 5 bases, leaving 14 bases between the germline ends. The CDR3 consists of 15 residues. The CDR3: CASSLSPGSSDEQYF. DNA for the CDR3: TGTGCCAGCAGTTTATCCCCAGGGTCATCCGACGAGCAGTACTTC.

This clone was recorded once. The CDR3 DNA reads as TGTGCCAGCAGCCAAGGACTACAGGGTCGGGGACAGCCCCAGCATTTT. As protein: CASSQGLQGRGQPQHF. The rearrangement uses TRBV4-2 and TRBJ1-5, with D maybe TRBD1 (6 bases). V lost 1 base to trimming and J lost 7 bases, with 17 bases between them. This CDR3 comprises 16 residues. Germline-derived CDR1 and CDR2 are LGHNA and YNFKEQ.

The V and J genes are TRBV4-2 and TRBJ2-5; 8 bases are shared with TRBD2. The CDR3 runs to 16 residues. Germline CDR1 and CDR2: LGHNA and YNFKEQ. V was clipped by 0 bases and J by 4 bases; unmatched bases: 7. The CDR3 region is CASSQDKGLAGETQYF. The CDR3 nucleotides read TGTGCCAGCAGCCAAGATAAAGGACTAGCTGGAGAGACCCAGTACTTC.

This clone appeared a few times. V is TRBV2 and J is TRBJ1-1; D unclear. Trimming took off 8 bases at V and 1 base at J, with 11 bases between the two ends. Looked up from germline, CDR1 is SNHLY and CDR2 is FYNNEI. This CDR3 has 13 residues. The DNA of the CDR3 is TGTGCCAGCCTCTCGGACGGGAACACTGAAGCTTTCTTT. Amino acid sequence: CASLSDGNTEAFF. The variable domain in full, completed from reference TRBV2 and TRBJ1-1, reads EPEVTQTPSHQVTQMGQEVILRCVPISNHLYFYWYRQILGQKVEFLVSFYNNEISEKSEIFDDQFSVERPDGSNFTLKIRSTKLEDSAMYFCASLSDGNTEAFFGQGTRLTVV.

The V gene is TRBV19, the J gene TRBJ1-1; TRBD1 aligns across 10 bases. The CDR3 loop spans 13 amino acids. Germline V CDR1 and CDR2: LNHDA, SQIVND (reference sequence). Germline trimming cut 6 bases from V and 8 bases from J; bases unmatched to any gene: 6. CDR3 DNA: TGTGCCAGTAGACCCAGACAGGGGGCAGAAGCTTTCTTT. It yields the protein CASRPRQGAEAFF.

The V call is TRBV6-5, the J call TRBJ1-2; possible D gene TRBD1, 5 bases. Germline loops: CDR1 MNHEY, CDR2 SVGAGI. This CDR3 contains 11 residues. Trimming took off 6 bases at V and 5 bases at J, with 7 bases between the two ends. CDR3 residues: CASSPGYGYTF. The CDR3 DNA follows: TGTGCCAGCAGCCCAGGGTATGGCTACACCTTC.

As to this clone: Other DNA sequences in the sample encode the same CDR3. The J gene is TRBJ1-1, the V gene TRBV4-1; D perhaps matches TRBD1 (6 bases). The CDR3 runs 15 residues. Germline V gene sequence: CDR1 MGHRA, CDR2 YSYEKL. The V end was cut by 0 bases, the J end by 2 bases, with 10 bases between. The CDR3 DNA is TGCGCCAGCAGCCAAGAATGGACAGTTAACACTGAAGCTTTCTTT. As protein: CASSQEWTVNTEAFF.

V and J are TRBV10-3 and TRBJ2-1; 9 positions match TRBD2. V gave up 10 bases and J gave up 6 bases; unmatched junction bases: 16. The CDR3 extends over 16 amino acids. Germline V gene data show CDR1 as ENHRY and CDR2 as SYGVKD. DNA of the CDR3: TGTGCCACGTCAGTTGGTGGGACTAGCCCTCGCAATGAGCAGTTCTTC. The encoded protein is CATSVGGTSPRNEQFF.

The genes are TRBV4-3 and TRBJ2-7, with 9 bases fitting TRBD1. The CDR3 length is 18 residues. The V segment lost 4 bases and the J segment 6 bases; nucleotides outside the gene matches: 19. CDR1 is LGHNA and CDR2 is YSLEER in the germline V gene. The CDR3 sequence: CASSPSHSPRDRVGEQYF. CDR3 DNA sequence: TGCGCCAGCAGCCCAAGCCACAGCCCCCGGGACAGGGTGGGCGAGCAGTACTTC.

The gene calls are TRBV10-3 and TRBJ1-1; D unclear. V gave up 4 bases and J gave up 4 bases, with 7 bases separating them. CDR3 length: 12 residues. Germline V lookup: CDR1 ENHRY, CDR2 SYGVKD. CDR3: CAISAGSTEAFF. DNA of the CDR3: TGTGCCATCAGTGCCGGGAGCACTGAAGCTTTCTTT.

The chain recombines TRBV4-2 with TRBJ2-5, with 8 bases fitting TRBD2. Unmatched junction bases numbered 1, after V lost 0 bases and J lost 1 base. Germline V CDR1 and CDR2: LGHNA, YNFKEQ. This CDR3 is built from 15 residues. This CDR3 is CASSQDRGGQETQYF. For the CDR3, the DNA is TGTGCCAGCAGCCAAGATCGGGGGGGCCAAGAGACCCAGTACTTC.

The gene calls are TRBV9 and TRBJ2-7; TRBD1 matches 7 bases. V was clipped by 3 bases and J by 3 bases; unmatched bases: 6. CDR3 length: 14 residues. Germline V gene lookup returns CDR1 SGDLS and CDR2 YYNGEE. The CDR3 DNA sequence: TGTGCCAGCAGCGCCGGACAGGTTGTCTACGAGCAGTACTTC. Protein: CASSAGQVVYEQYF. The full variable domain, in which reference TRBV9 and TRBJ2-7 provide the parts outside the CDR3, is DSGVTQTPKHLITATGQRVTLRCSPRSGDLSVYWYQQSLDQGLQFLIQYYNGEERAKGNILERFSAQQFPDLHSELNLSSLELGDSALYFCASSAGQVVYEQYFGPGTRLTVT.

A single count supports this clone. The chain joins TRBV15 to TRBJ2-7, with TRBD1 identical over 7 bases. The CDR3 extends over 13 amino acids. Germline CDR1 reads LNHNV; CDR2 reads YYDKDF (reference sequence). V was clipped by 8 bases and J by 3 bases; unmatched bases: 7. The CDR3 DNA is TGTGCCACCCGCACAGGGGAGAACTACGAGCAGTACTTC. It codes for CATRTGENYEQYF.

V and J are TRBV6-1 and TRBJ1-2; no firm D call. V was pared by 2 bases and J by 8 bases, with 9 bases between. The V gene's germline CDR1 is MNHNS and CDR2 SASEGT. The CDR3 runs 12 residues. In DNA form, the CDR3 reads TGTGCCAGCAGTGAACTAGGGTACGGCTACACCTTC. Protein product: CASSELGYGYTF.

A few counts support this clone. The chain recombines TRBV5-5 with TRBJ2-7, with 7 bases lining up with TRBD2. The J segment lost 0 bases and the V segment lost 2 bases, leaving 2 bases of the junction unmatched. Germline V gene lookup returns CDR1 SGHKS and CDR2 YYEKEE (reference sequence). The CDR3 runs 14 residues. The CDR3 region has the DNA TGTGCCAGCAGCTTTCGGGACTACTCCTACGAGCAGTACTTC. The encoded protein is CASSFRDYSYEQYF.

V gene TRBV4-3 combines with J gene TRBJ2-3, with TRBD2 matching 12 bases. The length of the CDR3 is 17 residues. The junction had 7 bases not matched to a gene; V was cut back by 4 bases and J by 2 bases. Germline V lookup: CDR1 LGHNA, CDR2 YSLEER. The CDR3 reads CASSRMGTSGSTDTQYF. The CDR3, as DNA: TGCGCCAGCAGCCGAATGGGGACTAGCGGGTCCACAGATACGCAGTATTTT.

On this clone itself: Mismatch with germline at one junction end may stem from a read error. The genes are TRBV7-7 and TRBJ2-3; D is possibly TRBD2 (5 bases). CDR3 size: 12 residues. In germline, CDR1 is SSHAT, CDR2 FNYEAQ (reference sequence). This CDR3 reads CASSSDSDTQYF. CDR3 coding DNA: TGTGCTAGCAGCTCGGACTCGGATACGCAGTATTTT. Full variable domain (missing parts from reference TRBV7-7 and TRBJ2-3): GAGVSQSPRYKVTKRGQDVTLRCDPISSHATLYWYQQALGQGPEFLTYFNYEAQPDKSGLPSDRFSAERPEGSISTLTIQRTEQRDSAMYRCASSSDSDTQYFGPGTRLTVL.